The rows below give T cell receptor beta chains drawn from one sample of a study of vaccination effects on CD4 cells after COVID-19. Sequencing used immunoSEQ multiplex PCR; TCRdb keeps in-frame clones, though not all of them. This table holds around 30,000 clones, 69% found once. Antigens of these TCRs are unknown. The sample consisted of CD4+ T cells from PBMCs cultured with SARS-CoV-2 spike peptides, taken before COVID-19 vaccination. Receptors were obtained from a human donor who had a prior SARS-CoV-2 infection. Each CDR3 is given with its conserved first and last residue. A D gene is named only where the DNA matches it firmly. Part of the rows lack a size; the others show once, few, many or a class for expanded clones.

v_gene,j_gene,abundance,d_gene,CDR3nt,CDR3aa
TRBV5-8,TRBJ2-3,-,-,TGTGCCAGCAGCTTAGGGTTTGCGGCAGATACGCAGTATTTT,CASSLGFAADTQYF
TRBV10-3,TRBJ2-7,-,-,TGTGCCATCAGTGATATCCCAGAAGACTACGAGCAGTACTTC,CAISDIPEDYEQYF
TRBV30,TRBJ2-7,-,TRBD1,TGTGCCTTAACGGACAGGCGCGAGCAGTACTTC,CALTDRREQYF
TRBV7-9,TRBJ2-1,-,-,TGTGCCAGCAGCTCCGACTACAGCTGGTTCTTC,CASSSDYSWFF
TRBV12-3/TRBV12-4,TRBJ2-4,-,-,TGTGCCAGCAGTTTAACGGACTCGATTCAGTACTTC,CASSLTDSIQYF
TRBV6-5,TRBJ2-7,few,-,TGTGCCAGCAGTTACTCCGGGGAGTGGTACGAGCAGTACTTC,CASSYSGEWYEQYF
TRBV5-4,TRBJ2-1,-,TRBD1,TGTGCCAGCAGCCAACCGGACAGGGCCTACAATGAGCAGTTCTTC,CASSQPDRAYNEQFF
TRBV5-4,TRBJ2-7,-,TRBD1,TGTGCCAGCAGCTTGGGACAGGGGGCCTCCTACGAGCAGTACTTC,CASSLGQGASYEQYF
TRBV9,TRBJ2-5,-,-,TGTGCCAGCAGCGTAGGAGCTCCCCACCTCCTAGGGACCCAGTACTTC,CASSVGAPHLLGTQYF
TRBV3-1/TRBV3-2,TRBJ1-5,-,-,TGTGCCAGCAGCCAAGGTTTGGGACTGAATCAGCCCCAGCATTTT,CASSQGLGLNQPQHF
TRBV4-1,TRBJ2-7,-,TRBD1,TGCGCCAGCAGCCAACATCAGGGGGACCCCTACGAGCAGTACTTC,CASSQHQGDPYEQYF
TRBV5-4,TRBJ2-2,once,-,TGTGCCAGCAGCTCCCCGGCAGGGACCGGGGAGCTGTTTTTT,CASSSPAGTGELFF
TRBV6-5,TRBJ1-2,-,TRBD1,TGTGCCAGCAGTTTTAACGACAGGGAGGATGGCTACACCTTC,CASSFNDREDGYTF
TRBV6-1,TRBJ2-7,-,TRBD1,TGTGCCAGCAGTGAATTTGGGGACAGGGGGTCATCCTACGAGCAGTACTTC,CASSEFGDRGSSYEQYF
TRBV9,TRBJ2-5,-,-,TGTGCCAGCAGCGTAGCGACGGCGTACCAAGAGACCCAGTACTTC,CASSVATAYQETQYF
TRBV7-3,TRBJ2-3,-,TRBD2,TGTGCCAGCAGCCCAGCCTGGGGGGAGGGAGAGGGGGATACGCAGTATTTT,CASSPAWGEGEGDTQYF
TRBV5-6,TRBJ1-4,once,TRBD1,TGTGCCAGCAGCCTGATGGGAGGACAGGCCGCAACTAATGAAAAACTGTTTTTT,CASSLMGGQAATNEKLFF
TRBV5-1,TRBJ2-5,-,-,TGCGCCAGCAGCTGGGACCAAGAGACCCAGTACTTC,CASSWDQETQYF
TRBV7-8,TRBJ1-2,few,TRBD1,TGTGCCAGCAGCTTAAGGGGACAGGGAAACTATGGCTACACCTTC,CASSLRGQGNYGYTF
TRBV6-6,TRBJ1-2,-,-,TGTGCCAGCAGTTACAGGGATGGCTACACCTTC,CASSYRDGYTF
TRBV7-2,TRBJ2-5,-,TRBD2,TGTGCCAGCAGCTCGGCGGGAGAATTTCGAGAGACCCAGTACTTC,CASSSAGEFRETQYF
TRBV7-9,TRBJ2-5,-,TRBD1,TGTGCCAGCAGCTCTACTTCCGGGACAGGGGAGACCCAGTACTTC,CASSSTSGTGETQYF
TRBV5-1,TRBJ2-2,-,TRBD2,TGCGCCAGCAGCTTGGGTACTAGCGAGTACACCGGGGAGCTGTTTTTT,CASSLGTSEYTGELFF
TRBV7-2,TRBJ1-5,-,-,TGTGCCAGCAGCTTAGCGTACGGGAAGGAGCCCCAGCATTTT,CASSLAYGKEPQHF
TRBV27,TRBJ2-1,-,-,TGTGCCAGCAGTTTACACCAGGGGATTGAGCAGTTCTTC,CASSLHQGIEQFF
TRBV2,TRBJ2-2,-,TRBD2,TGTGCCAGCTCCCCCTCTAGCGGGGGGCCCCGGGAGCTGTTTTTT,CASSPSSGGPRELFF
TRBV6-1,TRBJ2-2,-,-,TGTGCCAGCAGTGAACCGGGACTGAACACCGGGGAGCTGTTTTTT,CASSEPGLNTGELFF
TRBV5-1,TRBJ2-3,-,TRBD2,TGCGCCAGCAGCTTGGTGGGACTAGCGGGGAATTACCCCGATACGCAGTATTTT,CASSLVGLAGNYPDTQYF
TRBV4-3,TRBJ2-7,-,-,TGCGCCAGCAGCCAAGATGTAAGGTCACAGGGCCACGAGCAGTACTTC,CASSQDVRSQGHEQYF
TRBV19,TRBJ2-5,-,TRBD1,TGTGCCAGTAGTATAGGGACAGGGGTATACCAAGAGACCCAGTACTTC,CASSIGTGVYQETQYF
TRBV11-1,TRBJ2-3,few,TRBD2,TGTGCCAGCAGCCCTAGCGGGACGGTGGATACGCAGTATTTT,CASSPSGTVDTQYF
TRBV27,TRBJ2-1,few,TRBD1,TGTGCCAGCAGTCCCGGACAGGATATCTCCTACAATGAGCAGTTCTTC,CASSPGQDISYNEQFF
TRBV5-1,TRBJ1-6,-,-,TGCGCCAGCAGTCGTCAGGGGTATAATTCACCCCTCCACTTT,CASSRQGYNSPLHF
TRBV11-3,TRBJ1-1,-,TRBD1,TGTGCCAGCAGACCAGGGGGCCGCGACACTGAAGCTTTCTTT,CASRPGGRDTEAFF
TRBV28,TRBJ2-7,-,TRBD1,TGTGCCAGCACGACAGGGCTGGTCTACGAGCAGTACTTC,CASTTGLVYEQYF
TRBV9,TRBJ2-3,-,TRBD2,TGTGCCAGCAGTTCCGCGGGAGGTATGGATACGCAGTATTTT,CASSSAGGMDTQYF
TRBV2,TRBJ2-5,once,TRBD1,TGTGCCAGCAGTGAAGCGCTTCACAGGACCGGGACAGGGCACCAAGAGACCCAGTACTTC,CASSEALHRTGTGHQETQYF
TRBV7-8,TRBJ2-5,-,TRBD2,TGTGCCAGCAGCTTAGCCCGACTAGCGGGAGATAAGTACTTC,CASSLARLAGDKYF
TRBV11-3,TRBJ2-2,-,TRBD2,TGTGCCAGCAGCTTAGTTCCGGGGGGACCCGGGGAGCTGTTTTTT,CASSLVPGGPGELFF